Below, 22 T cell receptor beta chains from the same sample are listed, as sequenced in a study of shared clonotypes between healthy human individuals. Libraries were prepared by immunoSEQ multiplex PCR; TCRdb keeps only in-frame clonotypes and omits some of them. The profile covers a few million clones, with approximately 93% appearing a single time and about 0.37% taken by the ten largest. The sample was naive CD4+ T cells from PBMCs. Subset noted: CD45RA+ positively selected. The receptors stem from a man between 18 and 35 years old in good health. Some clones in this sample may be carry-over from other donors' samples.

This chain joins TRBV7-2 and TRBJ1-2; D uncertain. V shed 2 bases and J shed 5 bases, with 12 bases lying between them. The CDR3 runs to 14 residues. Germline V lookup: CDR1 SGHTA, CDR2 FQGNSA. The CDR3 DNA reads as TGTGCCAGCAGCTTATTAGGGCAGCCTTATGGCTACACCTTC. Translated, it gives CASSLLGQPYGYTF.

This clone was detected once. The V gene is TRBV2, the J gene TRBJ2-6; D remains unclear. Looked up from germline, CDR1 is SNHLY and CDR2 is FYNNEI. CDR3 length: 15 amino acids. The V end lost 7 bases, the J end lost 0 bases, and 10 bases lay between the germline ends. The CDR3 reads CASKEMGSGANVLTF. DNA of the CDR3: TGTGCCAGCAAAGAAATGGGCTCTGGGGCCAACGTCCTGACTTTC.

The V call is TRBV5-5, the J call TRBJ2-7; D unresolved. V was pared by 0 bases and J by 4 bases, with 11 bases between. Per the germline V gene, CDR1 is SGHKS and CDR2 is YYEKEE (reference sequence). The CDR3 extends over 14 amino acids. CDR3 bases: TGTGCCAGCAGCTTGGTCCTTCTCTTTTACGAGCAGTACTTC. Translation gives CASSLVLLFYEQYF. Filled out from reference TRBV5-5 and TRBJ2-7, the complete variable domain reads DAGVTQSPTHLIKTRGQQVTLRCSPISGHKSVSWYQQVLGQGPQFIFQYYEKEERGRGNFPDRFSARQFPNYSSELNVNALLLGDSALYLCASSLVLLFYEQYFGPGTRLTVT.

CDR3 nucleotides: TGTGCCAGCGGAGACGGCGGAAACACCATATATTTT. This gives the protein CASGDGGNTIYF. The rearrangement links TRBV27 to TRBJ1-3; D call uncertain. The CDR3 extends over 12 amino acids. Germline CDR1 and CDR2: MNHEY and SMNVEV (reference sequence). With 8 bases removed from V and 4 bases from J, the gap between germline ends came to 9 bases.

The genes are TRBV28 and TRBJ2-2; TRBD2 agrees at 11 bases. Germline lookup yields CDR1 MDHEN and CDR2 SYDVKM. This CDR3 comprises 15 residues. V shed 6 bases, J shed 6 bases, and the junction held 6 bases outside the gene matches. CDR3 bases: TGTGCCAGCAGCTTAGCGGGAGGGCCTTCCGGGGAGCTGTTTTTT. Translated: CASSLAGGPSGELFF.

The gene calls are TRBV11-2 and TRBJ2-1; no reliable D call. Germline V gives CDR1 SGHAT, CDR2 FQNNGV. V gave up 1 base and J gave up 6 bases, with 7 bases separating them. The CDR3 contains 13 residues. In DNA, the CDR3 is TGTGCCAGCAGCTTAGTTCCCCTCAATGAGCAGTTCTTC. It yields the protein CASSLVPLNEQFF.

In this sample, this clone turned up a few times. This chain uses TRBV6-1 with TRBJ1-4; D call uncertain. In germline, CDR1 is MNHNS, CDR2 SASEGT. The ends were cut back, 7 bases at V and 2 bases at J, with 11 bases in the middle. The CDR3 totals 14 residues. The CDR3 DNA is TGTGCCAGCACCCTAATAACGACTAATGAAAAACTGTTTTTT. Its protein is CASTLITTNEKLFF.

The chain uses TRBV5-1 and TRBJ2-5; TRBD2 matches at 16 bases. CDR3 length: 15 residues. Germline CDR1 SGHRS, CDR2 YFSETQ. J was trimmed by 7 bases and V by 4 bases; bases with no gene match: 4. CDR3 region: CASSPGLAGGPTQYF. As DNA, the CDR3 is TGCGCCAGCAGCCCGGGACTAGCGGGAGGGCCGACCCAGTACTTC. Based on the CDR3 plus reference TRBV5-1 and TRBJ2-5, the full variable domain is KAGVTQTPRYLIKTRGQQVTLSCSPISGHRSVSWYQQTPGQGLQFLFEYFSETQRNKGNFPGRFSGRQFSNSRSEMNVSTLELGDSALYLCASSPGLAGGPTQYFGPGTRLLVL.

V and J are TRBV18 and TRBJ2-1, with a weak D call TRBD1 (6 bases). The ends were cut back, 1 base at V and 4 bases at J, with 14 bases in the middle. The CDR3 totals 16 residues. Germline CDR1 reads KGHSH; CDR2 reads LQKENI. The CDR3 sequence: CASSPLMTGVYNEQFF. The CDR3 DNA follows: TGTGCCAGCTCACCACTCATGACAGGAGTTTACAATGAGCAGTTCTTC.

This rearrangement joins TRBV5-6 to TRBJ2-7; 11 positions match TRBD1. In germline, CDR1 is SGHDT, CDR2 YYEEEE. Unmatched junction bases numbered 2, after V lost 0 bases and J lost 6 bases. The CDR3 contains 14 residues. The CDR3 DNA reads TGTGCCAGCAGCTTGGCCGGGACAGGGGGCGAGCAGTACTTC. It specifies CASSLAGTGGEQYF. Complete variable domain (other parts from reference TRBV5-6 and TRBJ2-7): DAGVTQSPTHLIKTRGQQVTLRCSPKSGHDTVSWYQQALGQGPQFIFQYYEEEERQRGNFPDRFSGHQFPNYSSELNVNALLLGDSALYLCASSLAGTGGEQYFGPGTRLTVT.

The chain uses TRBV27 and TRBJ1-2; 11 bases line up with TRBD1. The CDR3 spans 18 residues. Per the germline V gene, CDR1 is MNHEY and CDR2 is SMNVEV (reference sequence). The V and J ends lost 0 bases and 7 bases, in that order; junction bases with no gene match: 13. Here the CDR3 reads CASSLSRTGGAGLSGYTF. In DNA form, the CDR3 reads TGTGCCAGCAGTTTATCCAGGACAGGGGGCGCTGGATTGTCTGGCTACACCTTC.

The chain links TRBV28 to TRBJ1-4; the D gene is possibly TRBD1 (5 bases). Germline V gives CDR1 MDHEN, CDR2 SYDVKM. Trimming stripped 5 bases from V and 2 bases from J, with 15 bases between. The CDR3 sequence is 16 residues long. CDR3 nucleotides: TGTGCCAGCAGTCCGCGGCAGGGAGGCACTAATGAAAAACTGTTTTTT. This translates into CASSPRQGGTNEKLFF.

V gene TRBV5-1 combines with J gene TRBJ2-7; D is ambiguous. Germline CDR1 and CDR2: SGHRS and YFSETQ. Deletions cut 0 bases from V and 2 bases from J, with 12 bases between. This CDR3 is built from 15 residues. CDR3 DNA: TGCGCCAGCAGCTTGGATCTGGGGTCGACCTACGAGCAGTACTTC. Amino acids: CASSLDLGSTYEQYF. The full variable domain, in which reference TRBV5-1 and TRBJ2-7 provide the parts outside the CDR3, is KAGVTQTPRYLIKTRGQQVTLSCSPISGHRSVSWYQQTPGQGLQFLFEYFSETQRNKGNFPGRFSGRQFSNSRSEMNVSTLELGDSALYLCASSLDLGSTYEQYFGPGTRLTVT.

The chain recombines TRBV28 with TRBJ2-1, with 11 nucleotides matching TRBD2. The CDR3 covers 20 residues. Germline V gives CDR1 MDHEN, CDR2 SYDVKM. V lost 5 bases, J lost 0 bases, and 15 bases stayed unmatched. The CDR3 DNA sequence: TGTGCCAGCAGTGCCTTATCCTATAGCGGGAGGGGGAGCTCCTACAATGAGCAGTTCTTC. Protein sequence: CASSALSYSGRGSSYNEQFF.

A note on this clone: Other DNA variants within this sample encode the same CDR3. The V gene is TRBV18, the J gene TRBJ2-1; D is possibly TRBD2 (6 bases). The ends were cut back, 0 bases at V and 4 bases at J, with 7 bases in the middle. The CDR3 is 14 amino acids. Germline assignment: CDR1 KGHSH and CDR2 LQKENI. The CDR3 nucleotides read TGTGCCAGCTCACCACCGGCGGGATACAATGAGCAGTTCTTC. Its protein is CASSPPAGYNEQFF.

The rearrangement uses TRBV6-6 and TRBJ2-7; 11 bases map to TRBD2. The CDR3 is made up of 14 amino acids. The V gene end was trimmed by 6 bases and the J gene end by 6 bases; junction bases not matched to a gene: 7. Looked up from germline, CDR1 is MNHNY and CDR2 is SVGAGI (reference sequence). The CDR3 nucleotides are TGTGCCAGCAGGCTCTACGGGACTAGCGGCGAGCAGTACTTC. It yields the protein CASRLYGTSGEQYF.

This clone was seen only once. This chain's CDR3 is CASSVRGIGGKETQYF. The CDR3 DNA reads TGTGCCAGCAGCGTCAGGGGCATAGGGGGGAAAGAGACCCAGTACTTC. J is TRBJ2-5 and V is TRBV7-9; D could derive from TRBD1 or TRBD2 (6 bases each). CDR1 is SEHNR and CDR2 is FQNEAQ in the germline V gene (reference sequence). Trimming took off 5 bases at V and 3 bases at J, with 19 bases between the two ends. The CDR3 length is 16 residues.

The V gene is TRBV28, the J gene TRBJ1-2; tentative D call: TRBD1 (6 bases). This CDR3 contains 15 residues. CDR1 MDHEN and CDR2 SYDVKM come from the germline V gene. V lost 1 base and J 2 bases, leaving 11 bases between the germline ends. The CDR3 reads CASSLSKTGNYGYTF. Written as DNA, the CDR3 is TGTGCCAGCAGTTTATCGAAGACAGGAAACTATGGCTACACCTTC.

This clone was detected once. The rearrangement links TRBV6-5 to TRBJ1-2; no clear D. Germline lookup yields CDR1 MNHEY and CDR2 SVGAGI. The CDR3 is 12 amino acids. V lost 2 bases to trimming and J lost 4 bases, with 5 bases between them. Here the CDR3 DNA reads TGTGCCAGCAGTTACAACGGCTATGGCTACACCTTC. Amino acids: CASSYNGYGYTF.

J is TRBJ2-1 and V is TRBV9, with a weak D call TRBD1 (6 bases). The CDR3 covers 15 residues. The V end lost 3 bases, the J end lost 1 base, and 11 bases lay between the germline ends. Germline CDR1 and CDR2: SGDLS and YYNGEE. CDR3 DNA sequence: TGTGCCAGCAGCGCCAGGGACAAATCCTACAATGAGCAGTTCTTC. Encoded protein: CASSARDKSYNEQFF.

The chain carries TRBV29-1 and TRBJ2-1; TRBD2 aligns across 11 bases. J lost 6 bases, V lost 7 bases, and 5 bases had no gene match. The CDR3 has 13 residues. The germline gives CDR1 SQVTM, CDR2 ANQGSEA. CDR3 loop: CSDLLAGANEQFF. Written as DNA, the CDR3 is TGCAGCGACCTACTAGCGGGAGCCAATGAGCAGTTCTTC.

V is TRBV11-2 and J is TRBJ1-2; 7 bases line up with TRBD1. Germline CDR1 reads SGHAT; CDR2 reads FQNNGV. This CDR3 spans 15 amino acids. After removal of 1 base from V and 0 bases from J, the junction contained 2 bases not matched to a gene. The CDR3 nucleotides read TGTGCCAGCAGCTTAGGACAGGGAACTAACTATGGCTACACCTTC. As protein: CASSLGQGTNYGYTF.